Below are 2 T cell receptor beta chains sequenced from a single sample in a study of CD8 T cells in Susac syndrome. RNA totalling about 0.45 to 1 ug underwent reverse transcription with random hexamers. TCRdb processed the immunoSEQ multiplex PCR reads anew with MiXCR; each CDR3 protein has one entry. The data contain approximately 180,000 distinct CDR3 sequences, roughly 90% of them singletons. Sequenced input: CD4+ T cells from PBMCs. The receptors derive from a human donor with Susac syndrome.

The V and J genes are TRBV5-1 and TRBJ2-5; D is ambiguous. Trimming cost V 1 base and J 7 bases, with 8 bases left between them. Germline lookup yields CDR1 SGHRS and CDR2 YFSETQ. The CDR3 has 12 residues. CDR3 region: CASSLFEGTQYF. The CDR3 nucleotides are TGCGCCAGCAGCTTGTTTGAAGGGACCCAGTACTTC.

The V call is TRBV28, the J call TRBJ2-7; TRBD2 matches at 10 bases. CDR3 length: 13 residues. V gave up 10 bases and J gave up 3 bases; unmatched junction bases: 6. The germline V gene encodes CDR1 MDHEN and CDR2 SYDVKM. The CDR3 DNA follows: TGTGCCACCCAGCGGGAGGGCCTCTACGAGCAGTACTTC. Its protein is CATQREGLYEQYF.